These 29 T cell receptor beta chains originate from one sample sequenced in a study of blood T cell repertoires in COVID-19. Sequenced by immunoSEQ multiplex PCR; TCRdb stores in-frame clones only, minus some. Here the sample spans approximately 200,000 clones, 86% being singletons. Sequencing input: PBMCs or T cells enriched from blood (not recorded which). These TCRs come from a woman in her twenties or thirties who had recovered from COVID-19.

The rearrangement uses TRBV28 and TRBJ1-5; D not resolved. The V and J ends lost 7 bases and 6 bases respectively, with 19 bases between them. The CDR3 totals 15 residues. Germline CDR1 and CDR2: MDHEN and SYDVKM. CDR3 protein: CASTPRPKGRQPQHF. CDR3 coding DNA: TGTGCCAGCACCCCGCGGCCCAAAGGCCGTCAGCCCCAGCATTTT.

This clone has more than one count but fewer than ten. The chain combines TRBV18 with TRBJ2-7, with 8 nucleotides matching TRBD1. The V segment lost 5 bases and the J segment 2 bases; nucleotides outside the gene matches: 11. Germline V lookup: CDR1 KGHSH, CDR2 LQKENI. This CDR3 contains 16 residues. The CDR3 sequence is CASSTSPDRGTYEQYF. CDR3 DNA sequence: TGTGCCAGCTCAACCTCCCCCGACAGGGGTACCTACGAGCAGTACTTC.

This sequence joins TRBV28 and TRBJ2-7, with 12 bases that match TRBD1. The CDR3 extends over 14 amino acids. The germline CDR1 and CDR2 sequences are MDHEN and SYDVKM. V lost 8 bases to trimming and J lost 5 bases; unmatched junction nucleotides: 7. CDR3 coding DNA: TGTGCCAGCCTGGAGGGGACAGGGGGCCACGAGCAGTACTTC. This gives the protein CASLEGTGGHEQYF.

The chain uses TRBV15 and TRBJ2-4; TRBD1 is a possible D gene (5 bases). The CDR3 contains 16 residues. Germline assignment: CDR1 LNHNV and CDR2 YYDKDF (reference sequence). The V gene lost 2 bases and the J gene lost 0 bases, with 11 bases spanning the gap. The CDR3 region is CATSRPTELAKNIQYF. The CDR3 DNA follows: TGTGCCACCAGCAGACCGACAGAACTAGCCAAAAACATTCAGTACTTC.

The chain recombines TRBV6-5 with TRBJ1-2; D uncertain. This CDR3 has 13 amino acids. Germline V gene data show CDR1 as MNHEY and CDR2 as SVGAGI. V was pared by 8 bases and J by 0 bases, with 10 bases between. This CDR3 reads CASSWGANYGYTF. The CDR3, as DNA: TGTGCCAGCTCATGGGGAGCTAACTATGGCTACACCTTC.

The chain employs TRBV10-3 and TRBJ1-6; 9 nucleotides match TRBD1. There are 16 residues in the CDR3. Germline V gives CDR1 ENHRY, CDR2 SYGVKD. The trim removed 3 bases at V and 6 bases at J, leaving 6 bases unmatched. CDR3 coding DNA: TGTGCCATCAGTGAATTGGCGGGACAGGGTAATTCACCCCTCCACTTT. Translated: CAISELAGQGNSPLHF.

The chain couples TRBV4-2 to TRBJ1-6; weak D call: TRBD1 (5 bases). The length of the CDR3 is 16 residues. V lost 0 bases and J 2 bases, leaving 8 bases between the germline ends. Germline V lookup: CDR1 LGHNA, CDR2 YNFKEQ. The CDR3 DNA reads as TGTGCCAGCAGCCAAGATTCGGGGGCCTATAATTCACCCCTCCACTTT. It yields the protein CASSQDSGAYNSPLHF.

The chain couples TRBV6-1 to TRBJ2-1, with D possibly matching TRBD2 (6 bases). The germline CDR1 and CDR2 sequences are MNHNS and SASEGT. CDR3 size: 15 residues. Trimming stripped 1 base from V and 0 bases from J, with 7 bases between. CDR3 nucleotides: TGTGCCAGCAGTGAAGAAGCGGGCTCCTACAATGAGCAGTTCTTC. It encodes CASSEEAGSYNEQFF.

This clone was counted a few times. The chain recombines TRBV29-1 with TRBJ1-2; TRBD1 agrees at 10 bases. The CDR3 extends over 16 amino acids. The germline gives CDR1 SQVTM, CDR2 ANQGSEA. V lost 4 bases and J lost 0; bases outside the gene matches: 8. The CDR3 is CSVGGQGGVANYGYTF. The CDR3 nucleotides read TGCAGCGTTGGAGGACAGGGGGGGGTGGCTAACTATGGCTACACCTTC.

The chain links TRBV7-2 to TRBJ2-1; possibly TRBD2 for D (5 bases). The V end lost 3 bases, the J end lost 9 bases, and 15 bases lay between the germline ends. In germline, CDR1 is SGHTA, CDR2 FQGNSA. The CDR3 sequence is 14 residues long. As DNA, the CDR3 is TGTGCCAGCAGCTTCGGGGTTAGTCCTGGTGAGCAGTTCTTC. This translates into CASSFGVSPGEQFF.

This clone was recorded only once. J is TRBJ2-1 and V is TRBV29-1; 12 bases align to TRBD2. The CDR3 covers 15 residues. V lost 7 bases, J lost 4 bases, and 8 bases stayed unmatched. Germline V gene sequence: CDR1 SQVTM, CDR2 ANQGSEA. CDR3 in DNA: TGCAGCGCCGAAGGGGGACTAGCGGGTTACAATGAGCAGTTCTTC. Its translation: CSAEGGLAGYNEQFF.

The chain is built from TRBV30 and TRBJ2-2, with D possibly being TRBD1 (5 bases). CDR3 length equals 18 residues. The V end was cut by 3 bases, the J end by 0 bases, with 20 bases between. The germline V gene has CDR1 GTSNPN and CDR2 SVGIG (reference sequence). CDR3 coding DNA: TGTGCCTGGAGCAAGGGAAGGGGCCTATTTGCGAACACCGGGGAGCTGTTTTTT. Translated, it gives CAWSKGRGLFANTGELFF.

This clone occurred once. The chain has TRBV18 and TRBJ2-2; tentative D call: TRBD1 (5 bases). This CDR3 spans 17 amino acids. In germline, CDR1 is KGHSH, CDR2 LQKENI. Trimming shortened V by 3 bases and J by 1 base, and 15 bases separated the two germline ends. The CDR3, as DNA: TGTGCCAGCTCACCCTCGGCAGGGTTTGGGAACACCGGGGAGCTGTTTTTT. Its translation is CASSPSAGFGNTGELFF. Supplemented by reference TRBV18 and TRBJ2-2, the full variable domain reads NAGVMQNPRHLVRRRGQEARLRCSPMKGHSHVYWYRQLPEEGLKFMVYLQKENIIDESGMPKERFSAEFPKEGPSILRIQQVVRGDSAAYFCASSPSAGFGNTGELFFGEGSRLTVL.

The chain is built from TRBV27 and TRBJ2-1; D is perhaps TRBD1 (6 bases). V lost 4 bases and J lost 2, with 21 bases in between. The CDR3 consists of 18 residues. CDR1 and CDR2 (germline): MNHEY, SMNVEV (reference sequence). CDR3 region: CASSSGASQGFTYNEQFF. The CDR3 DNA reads TGTGCCAGCAGTTCCGGCGCTTCACAGGGATTCACCTACAATGAGCAGTTCTTC.

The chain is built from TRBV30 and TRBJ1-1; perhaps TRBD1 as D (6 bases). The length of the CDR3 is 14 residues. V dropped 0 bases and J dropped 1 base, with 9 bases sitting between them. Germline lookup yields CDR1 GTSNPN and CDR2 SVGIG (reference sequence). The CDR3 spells CAWSVPGANTEAFF. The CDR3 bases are TGTGCCTGGAGTGTACCAGGGGCGAACACTGAAGCTTTCTTT.

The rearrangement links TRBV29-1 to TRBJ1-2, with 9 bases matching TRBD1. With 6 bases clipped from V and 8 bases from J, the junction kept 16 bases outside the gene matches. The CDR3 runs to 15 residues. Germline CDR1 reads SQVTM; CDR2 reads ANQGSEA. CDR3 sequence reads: CSVAAQTTGGGGYTF. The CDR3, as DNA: TGCAGCGTCGCGGCACAAACTACAGGGGGCGGAGGCTACACCTTC.

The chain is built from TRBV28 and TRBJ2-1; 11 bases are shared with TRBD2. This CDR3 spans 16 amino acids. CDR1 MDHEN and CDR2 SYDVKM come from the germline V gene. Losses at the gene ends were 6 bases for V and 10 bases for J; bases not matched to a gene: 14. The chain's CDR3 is CASSLRVAGGPKEQFF. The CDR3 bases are TGTGCCAGCAGCCTGCGGGTAGCGGGAGGGCCAAAGGAGCAGTTCTTC.

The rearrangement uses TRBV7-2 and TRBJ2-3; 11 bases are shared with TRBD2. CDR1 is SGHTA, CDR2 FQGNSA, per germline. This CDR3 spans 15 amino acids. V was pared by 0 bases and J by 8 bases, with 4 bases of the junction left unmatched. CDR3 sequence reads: CASSLAPGLAVTQYF. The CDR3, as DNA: TGTGCCAGCAGCTTAGCCCCGGGACTAGCGGTTACGCAGTATTTT.

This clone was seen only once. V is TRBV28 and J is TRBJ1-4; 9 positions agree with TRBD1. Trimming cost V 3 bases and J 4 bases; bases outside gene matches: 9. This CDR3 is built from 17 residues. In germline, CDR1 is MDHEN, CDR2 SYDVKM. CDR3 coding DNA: TGTGCCAGCAGTTTGCCTACCCGGACAGGGGATAATGAAAAACTGTTTTTT. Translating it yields CASSLPTRTGDNEKLFF.

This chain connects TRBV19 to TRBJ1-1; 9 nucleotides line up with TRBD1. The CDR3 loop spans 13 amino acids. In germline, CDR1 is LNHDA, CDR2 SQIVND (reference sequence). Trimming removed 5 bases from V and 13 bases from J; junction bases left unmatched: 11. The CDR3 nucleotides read TGTGCCAGTAGTCTGGAATTACAGGGGGCAAGTTTCTTT. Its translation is CASSLELQGASFF.

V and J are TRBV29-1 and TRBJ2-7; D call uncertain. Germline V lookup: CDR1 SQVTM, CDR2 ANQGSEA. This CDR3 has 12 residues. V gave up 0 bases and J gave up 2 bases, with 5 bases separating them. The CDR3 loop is CSVEDRPYEQYF. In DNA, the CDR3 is TGCAGCGTTGAAGACAGGCCCTACGAGCAGTACTTC.

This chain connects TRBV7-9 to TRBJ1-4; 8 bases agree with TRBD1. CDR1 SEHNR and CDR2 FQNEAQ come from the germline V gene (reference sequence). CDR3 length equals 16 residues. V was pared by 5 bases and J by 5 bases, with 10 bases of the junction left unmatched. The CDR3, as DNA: TGTGCCAGCAGCCCCCAGGCGACAGGGGTAAATGAAAAACTGTTTTTT. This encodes CASSPQATGVNEKLFF.

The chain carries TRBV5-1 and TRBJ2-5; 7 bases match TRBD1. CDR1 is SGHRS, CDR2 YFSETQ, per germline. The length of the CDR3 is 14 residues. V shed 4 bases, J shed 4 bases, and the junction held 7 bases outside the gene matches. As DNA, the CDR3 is TGCGCCAGCAGCCTCAGGGACAGAGGAGAGACCCAGTACTTC. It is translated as CASSLRDRGETQYF.

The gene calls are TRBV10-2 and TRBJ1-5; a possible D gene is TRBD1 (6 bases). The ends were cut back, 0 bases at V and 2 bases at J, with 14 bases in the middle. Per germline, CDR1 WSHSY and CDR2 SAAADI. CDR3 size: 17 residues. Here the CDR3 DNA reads TGCGCCAGCAGTGAGTCGAGAGGCAGGGGCGGCAATCAGCCCCAGCATTTT. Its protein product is CASSESRGRGGNQPQHF.

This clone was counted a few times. The DNA of the CDR3 is TGTGCCACCAGCAGAGGTCAGGGCTCAGATACGCAGTATTTT. Its translation is CATSRGQGSDTQYF. The chain links TRBV15 to TRBJ2-3, with D perhaps matching TRBD1 (5 bases). Germline V CDR1 and CDR2: LNHNV, YYDKDF (reference sequence). The CDR3 runs to 14 residues. Trimming pared 1 base from V and 4 bases from J, leaving 9 bases between. Looking up the rest from reference TRBV15 and TRBJ2-3 gives the full variable domain: DAMVIQNPRYQVTQFGKPVTLSCSQTLNHNVMYWYQQKSSQAPKLLFHYYDKDFNNEADTPDNFQSRRPNTSFCFLDIRSPGLGDTAMYLCATSRGQGSDTQYFGPGTRLTVL.

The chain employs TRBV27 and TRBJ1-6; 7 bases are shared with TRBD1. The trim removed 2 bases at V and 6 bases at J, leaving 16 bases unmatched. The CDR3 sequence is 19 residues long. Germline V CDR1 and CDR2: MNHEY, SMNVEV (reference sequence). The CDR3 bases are TGTGCCAGCAGTTTAGGCCCAACTGGGAAGGGGGCGCTTAATTCACCCCTCCACTTT. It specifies CASSLGPTGKGALNSPLHF.

The chain's CDR3 is CASSLLTSGAYNEQFF. The CDR3 nucleotides are TGTGCCAGCAGCTTGCTGACTAGCGGCGCCTACAATGAGCAGTTCTTC. The genes are TRBV5-5 and TRBJ2-1; 9 nucleotides match TRBD2. The J segment lost 2 bases and the V segment lost 1 base, leaving 4 bases of the junction unmatched. Per germline, CDR1 SGHKS and CDR2 YYEKEE (reference sequence). CDR3 length: 16 residues.

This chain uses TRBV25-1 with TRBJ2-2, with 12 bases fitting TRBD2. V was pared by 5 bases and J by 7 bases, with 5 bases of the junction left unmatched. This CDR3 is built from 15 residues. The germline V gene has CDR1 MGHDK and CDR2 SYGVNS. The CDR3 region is CASSMTSGRVGELFF. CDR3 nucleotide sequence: TGTGCCAGCAGTATGACTAGCGGGAGAGTCGGGGAGCTGTTTTTT.

The CDR3 sequence is CASSLTGGTEAFF. The CDR3 DNA reads as TGTGCCAGCAGCCTTACGGGGGGTACTGAAGCTTTCTTT. The chain uses TRBV14 and TRBJ1-1; D might be TRBD1 (5 bases). CDR1 and CDR2 (germline): SGHDN, FVKESK. V lost 4 bases, J lost 5 bases, and 11 bases lay in between. The CDR3 is made up of 13 amino acids.